This T cell receptor (beta chain) was documented in a study of T-cell memory formation after mild COVID-19. Points from the study as a whole: Day 15 to 85 contracting clones showed balanced CD4/CD8; later expanders leaned CD4+. Whether day 37 second-wave clones are SARS-CoV-2-specific was not confirmed.

TCRdb called the 5' RACE reads again in MiXCR, with one record for every CDR3 protein. The sample has about 100,000 distinct CDR3 sequences; around an eighth are singletons. This clonotype came up many times. Its target is not known. Sequencing was performed on PBMCs or a T cell subset sorted from them (not recorded which). The TCR comes from a man between 18 and 35 years old who had mild COVID-19 (a few samples of this study predate the infection). Cell type and time point are not known.

CDR3 bases: TGTGCCAGCAGCCTGGGAGGTGGGTCCGAGCAGTACTTC. This sequence encodes CASSLGGGSEQYF. V usage is TRBV4-2 and J usage is TRBJ2-7; D is perhaps TRBD2 (6 bases). Germline CDR1 and CDR2: LGHNA and YNFKEQ. V lost 4 bases, J lost 6 bases, and 13 bases lay in between. There are 13 residues in the CDR3.